The clone carrying this T cell receptor (beta chain) was observed once. The antigen is undetermined. PCR amplification relied on 60 Vbeta primers (plus 13 Jbeta primers). Profiling relied on immunoSEQ multiplex PCR, and the TCRdb table lists in-frame clones only, not all of them. The sample consists of under 200,000 clones, around 79% of them appearing once. This specimen comes from a study of cytomegalovirus exposure and HLA in healthy donors. Whole-study results and caveats: As a later analysis revealed, most CMV-associated TCR beta chains appeared HLA-restricted.

V shed 1 base and J 2 bases; nucleotides not matched to a gene: 4. The CDR3 is 15 amino acids. Germline values: CDR1 GTSNPN, CDR2 SVGIG (reference sequence). The specimen sequenced was PBMCs. This TCR came from a woman in her forties in good health and CMV-seropositive. This rearrangement joins TRBV30 to TRBJ1-3; TRBD1 aligns across 8 bases. CDR3 sequence: CAWSGFRGPGNTIYF. CDR3 nucleotides: TGTGCCTGGAGTGGTTTCAGGGGGCCTGGAAACACCATATATTTT.